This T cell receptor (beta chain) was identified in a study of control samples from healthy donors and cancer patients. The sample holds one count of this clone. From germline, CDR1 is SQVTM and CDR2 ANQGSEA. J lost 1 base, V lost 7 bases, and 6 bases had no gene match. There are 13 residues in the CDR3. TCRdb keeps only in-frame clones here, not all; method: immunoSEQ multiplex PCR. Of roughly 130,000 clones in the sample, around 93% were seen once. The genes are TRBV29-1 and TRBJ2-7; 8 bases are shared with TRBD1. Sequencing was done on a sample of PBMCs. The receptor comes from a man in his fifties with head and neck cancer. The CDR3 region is CSARGQVSYEQYF. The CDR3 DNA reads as TGCAGCGCGCGGGGACAGGTTTCCTACGAGCAGTACTTC.